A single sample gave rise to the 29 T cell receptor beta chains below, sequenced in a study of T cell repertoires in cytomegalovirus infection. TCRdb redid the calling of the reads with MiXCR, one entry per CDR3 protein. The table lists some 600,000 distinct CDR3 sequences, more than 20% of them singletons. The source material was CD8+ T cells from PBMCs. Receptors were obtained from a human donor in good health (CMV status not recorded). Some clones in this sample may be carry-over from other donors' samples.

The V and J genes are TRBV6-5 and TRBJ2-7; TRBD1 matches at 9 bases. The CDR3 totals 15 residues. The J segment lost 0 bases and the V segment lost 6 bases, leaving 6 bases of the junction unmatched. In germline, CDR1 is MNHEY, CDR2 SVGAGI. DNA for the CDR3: TGTGCCAGCAGCCAGGGACAGGGATACTCCTACGAGCAGTACGTC. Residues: CASSQGQGYSYEQYV.

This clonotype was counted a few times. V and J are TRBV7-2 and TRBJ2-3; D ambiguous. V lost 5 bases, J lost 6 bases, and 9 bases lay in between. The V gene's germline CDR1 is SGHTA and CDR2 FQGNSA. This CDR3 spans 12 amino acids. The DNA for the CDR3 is TGTGCCAGCAGCCGGGTGGGTGATACGCAGTATTTT. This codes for CASSRVGDTQYF. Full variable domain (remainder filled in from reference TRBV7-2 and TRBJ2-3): GAGVSQSPSNKVTEKGKDVELRCDPISGHTALYWYRQSLGQGLEFLIYFQGNSAPDKSGLPSDRFSAERTGGSVSTLTIQRTQQEDSAVYLCASSRVGDTQYFGPGTRLTVL.

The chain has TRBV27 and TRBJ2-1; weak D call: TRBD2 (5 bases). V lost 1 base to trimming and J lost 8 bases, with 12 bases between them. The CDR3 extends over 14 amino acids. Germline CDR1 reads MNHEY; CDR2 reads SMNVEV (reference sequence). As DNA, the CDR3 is TGTGCCAGCAGTTTATTCTATAGGCGGGATGAGCAGTTCTTC. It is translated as CASSLFYRRDEQFF.

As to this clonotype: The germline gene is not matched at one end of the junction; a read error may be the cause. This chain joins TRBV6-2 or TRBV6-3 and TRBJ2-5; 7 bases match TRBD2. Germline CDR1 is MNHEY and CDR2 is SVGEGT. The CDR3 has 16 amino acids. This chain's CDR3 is CASSYKLAENQETQHF. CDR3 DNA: TGTGCCAGCAGTTACAAGCTAGCGGAGAACCAAGAGACCCAGCACTTC.

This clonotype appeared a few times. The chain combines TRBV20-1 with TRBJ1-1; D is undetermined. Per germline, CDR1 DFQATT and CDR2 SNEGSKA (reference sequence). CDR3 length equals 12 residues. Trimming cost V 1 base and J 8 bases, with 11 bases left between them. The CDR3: CSARGRGVEAFF. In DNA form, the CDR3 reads TGCAGTGCTAGAGGACGCGGAGTAGAAGCTTTCTTT.

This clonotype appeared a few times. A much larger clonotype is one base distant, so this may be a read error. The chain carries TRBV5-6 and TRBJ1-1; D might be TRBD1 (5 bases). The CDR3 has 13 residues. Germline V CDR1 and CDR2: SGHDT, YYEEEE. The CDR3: CVSSSTTDYQAFF. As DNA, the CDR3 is TGTGTCAGCAGCAGCACGACAGATTATCAAGCTTTCTTT.

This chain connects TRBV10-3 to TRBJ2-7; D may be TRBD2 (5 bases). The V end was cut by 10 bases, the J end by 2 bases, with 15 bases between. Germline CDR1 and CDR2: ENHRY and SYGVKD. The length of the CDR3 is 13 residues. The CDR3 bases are TGTGCCACGAGGGAAGATGGACCCTACGAGCAGTACGTC. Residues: CATREDGPYEQYV.

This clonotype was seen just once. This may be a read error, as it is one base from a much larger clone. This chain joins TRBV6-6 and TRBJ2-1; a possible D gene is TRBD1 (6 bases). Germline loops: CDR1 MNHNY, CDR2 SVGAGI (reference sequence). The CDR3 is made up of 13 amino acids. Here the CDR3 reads CTSSATRGNEQFF. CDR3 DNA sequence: TGTACCAGCAGTGCAACCAGGGGAAATGAGCAGTTCTTC.

CDR3 sequence (DNA): TGCAGTGCGCCCGTGACAGAAGACTACAATGAGCAGTTCTTC. Its translation is CSAPVTEDYNEQFF. V gene TRBV20-1 combines with J gene TRBJ2-1, with D possibly TRBD1 on 5 matching bases. This CDR3 is built from 14 residues. V was cut by 6 bases and J by 3 bases, with 15 bases left in between. The germline V gene has CDR1 DFQATT and CDR2 SNEGSKA (reference sequence).

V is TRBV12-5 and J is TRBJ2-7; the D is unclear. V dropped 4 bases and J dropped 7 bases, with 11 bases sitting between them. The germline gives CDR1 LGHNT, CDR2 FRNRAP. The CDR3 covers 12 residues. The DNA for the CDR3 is TGTGCTAGTGGTTCGGGCGCCGGGGAGCAGTACTTC. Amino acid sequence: CASGSGAGEQYF.

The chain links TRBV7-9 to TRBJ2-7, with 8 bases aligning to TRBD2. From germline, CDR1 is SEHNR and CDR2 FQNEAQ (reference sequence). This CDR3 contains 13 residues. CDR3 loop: CANSLETSDEQYV. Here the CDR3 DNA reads TGTGCCAACAGCCTCGAGACTAGCGACGAGCAGTACGTC.

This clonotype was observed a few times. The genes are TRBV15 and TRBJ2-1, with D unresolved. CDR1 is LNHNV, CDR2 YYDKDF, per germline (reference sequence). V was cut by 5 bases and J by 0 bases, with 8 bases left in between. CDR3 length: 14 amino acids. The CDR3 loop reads CATSAIDSYNEQFF. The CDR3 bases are TGTGCCACCAGCGCAATAGACTCCTACAATGAGCAGTTCTTC.

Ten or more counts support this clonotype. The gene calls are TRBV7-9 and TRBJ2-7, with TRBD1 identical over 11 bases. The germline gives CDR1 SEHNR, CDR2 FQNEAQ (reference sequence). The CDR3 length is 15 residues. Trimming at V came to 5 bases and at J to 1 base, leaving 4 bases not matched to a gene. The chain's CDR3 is CASSLGQGVSYEQYF. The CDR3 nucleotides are TGTGCCAGCAGCCTGGGACAGGGGGTATCCTACGAGCAGTACTTC.

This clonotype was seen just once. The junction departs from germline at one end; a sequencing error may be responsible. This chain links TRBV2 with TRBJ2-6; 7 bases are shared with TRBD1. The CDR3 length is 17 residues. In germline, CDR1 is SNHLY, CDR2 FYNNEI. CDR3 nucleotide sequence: TGCGCCAATTTTCGGCAGGGGGTGTACTCTGGGGCCAACGTCCTGCCTTTC. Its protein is CANFRQGVYSGANVLPF.

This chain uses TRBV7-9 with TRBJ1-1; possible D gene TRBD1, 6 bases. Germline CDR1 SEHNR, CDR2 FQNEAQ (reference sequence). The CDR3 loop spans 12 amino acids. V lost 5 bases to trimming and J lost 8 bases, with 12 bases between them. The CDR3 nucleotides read TGTGCCAGCAGCATCACAGGGCCGGAAGCTTTCTTT. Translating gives CASSITGPEAFF.

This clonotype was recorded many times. CDR3 sequence reads: CASSAPGAGGTDTQYF. DNA for the CDR3: TGTGCCAGCAGCGCCCCGGGGGCAGGGGGGACAGATACGCAGTATTTT. The chain couples TRBV7-2 to TRBJ2-3; weak D call: TRBD1 (7 bases). Trimming removed 5 bases from V and 3 bases from J, with 18 bases in between. The CDR3 contains 16 residues. The germline CDR1 and CDR2 sequences are SGHTA and FQGNSA.

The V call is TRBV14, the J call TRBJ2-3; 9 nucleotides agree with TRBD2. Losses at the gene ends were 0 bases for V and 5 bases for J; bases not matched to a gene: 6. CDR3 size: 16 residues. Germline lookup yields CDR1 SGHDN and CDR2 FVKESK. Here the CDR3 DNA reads TGTGCCAGCAGCCAAGATTTGACTAGCGGCTTAGATACGCAGTATTTT. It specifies CASSQDLTSGLDTQYF. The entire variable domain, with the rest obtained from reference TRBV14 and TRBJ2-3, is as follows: EAGVTQFPSHSVIEKGQTVTLRCDPISGHDNLYWYRRVMGKEIKFLLHFVKESKQDESGMPNNRFLAERTGGTYSTLKVQPAELEDSGVYFCASSQDLTSGLDTQYFGPGTRLTVL.

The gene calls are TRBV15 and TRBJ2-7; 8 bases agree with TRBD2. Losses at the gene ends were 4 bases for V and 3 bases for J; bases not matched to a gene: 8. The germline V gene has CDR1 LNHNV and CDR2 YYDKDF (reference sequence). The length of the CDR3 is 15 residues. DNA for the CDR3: TGTGCCACCAGCATACTCGGAACTAGCGGCTACGAGCAGTACGTC. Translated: CATSILGTSGYEQYV.

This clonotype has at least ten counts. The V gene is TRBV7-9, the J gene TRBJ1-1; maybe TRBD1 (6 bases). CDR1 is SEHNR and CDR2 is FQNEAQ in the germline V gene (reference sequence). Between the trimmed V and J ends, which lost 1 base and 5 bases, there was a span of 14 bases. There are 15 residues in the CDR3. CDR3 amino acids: CASSLVAGVGTEAFF. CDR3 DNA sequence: TGTGCCAGCAGCTTAGTGGCAGGGGTTGGGACTGAAGCTTTCTTT.

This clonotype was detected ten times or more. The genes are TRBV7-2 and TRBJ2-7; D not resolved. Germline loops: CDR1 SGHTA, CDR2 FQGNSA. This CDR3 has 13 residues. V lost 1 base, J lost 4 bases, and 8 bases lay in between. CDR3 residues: CASSLDPAYEQYV. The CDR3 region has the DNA TGTGCCAGCAGCTTAGACCCGGCATACGAGCAGTACGTC.

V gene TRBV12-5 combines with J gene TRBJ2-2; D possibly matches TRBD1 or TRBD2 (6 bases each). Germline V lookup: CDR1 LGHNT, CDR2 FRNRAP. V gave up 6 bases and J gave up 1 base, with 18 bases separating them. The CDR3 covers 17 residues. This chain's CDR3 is CASGFLTGARNTGELFF. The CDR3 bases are TGTGCTAGTGGCTTCTTAACGGGGGCGCGGAACACCGGGGAGCTGTTTTTT.

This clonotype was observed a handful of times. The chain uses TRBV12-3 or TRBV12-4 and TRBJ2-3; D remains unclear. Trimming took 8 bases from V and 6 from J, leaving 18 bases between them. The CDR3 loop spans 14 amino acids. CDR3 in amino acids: CASANPWSWDTQYF. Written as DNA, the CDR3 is TGTGCCAGCGCAAACCCTTGGAGCTGGGATACGCAGTATTTT.

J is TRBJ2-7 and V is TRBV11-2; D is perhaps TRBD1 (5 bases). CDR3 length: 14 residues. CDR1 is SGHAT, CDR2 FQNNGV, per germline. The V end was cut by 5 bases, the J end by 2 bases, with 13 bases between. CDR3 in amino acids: CASSTTGRAYEQYV. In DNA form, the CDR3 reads TGTGCCAGCAGCACCACAGGACGCGCCTACGAGCAGTACGTC.

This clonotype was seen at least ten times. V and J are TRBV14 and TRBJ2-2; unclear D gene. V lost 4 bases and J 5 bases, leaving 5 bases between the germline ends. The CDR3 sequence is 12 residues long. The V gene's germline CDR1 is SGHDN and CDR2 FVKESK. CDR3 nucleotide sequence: TGTGCCAGCAGCCTACTAACCGGGGAGCTGTTTTTT. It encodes CASSLLTGELFF.

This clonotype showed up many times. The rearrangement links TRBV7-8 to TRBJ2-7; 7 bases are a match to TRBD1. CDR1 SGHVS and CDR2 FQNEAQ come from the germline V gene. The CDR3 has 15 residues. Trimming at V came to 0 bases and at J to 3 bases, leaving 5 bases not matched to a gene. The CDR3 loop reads CASSLAGGEGYEQYV. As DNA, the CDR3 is TGTGCCAGCAGCTTAGCAGGGGGCGAAGGCTACGAGCAGTACGTC.

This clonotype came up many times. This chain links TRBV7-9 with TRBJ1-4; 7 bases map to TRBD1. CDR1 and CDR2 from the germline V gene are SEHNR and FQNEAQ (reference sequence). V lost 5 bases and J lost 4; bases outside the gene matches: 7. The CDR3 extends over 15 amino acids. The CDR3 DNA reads TGTGCCAGCAGCGTTCGACAGGGTTTTAATGAAAAACTGTTTTTT. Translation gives CASSVRQGFNEKLFF.

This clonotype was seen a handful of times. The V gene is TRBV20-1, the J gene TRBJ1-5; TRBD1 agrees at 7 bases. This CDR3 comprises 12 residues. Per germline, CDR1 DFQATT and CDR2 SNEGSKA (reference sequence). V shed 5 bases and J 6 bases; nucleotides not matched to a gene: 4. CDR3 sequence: CSASTGVQPQHF. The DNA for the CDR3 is TGCAGTGCTTCAACAGGGGTTCAGCCCCAGCATTTT.

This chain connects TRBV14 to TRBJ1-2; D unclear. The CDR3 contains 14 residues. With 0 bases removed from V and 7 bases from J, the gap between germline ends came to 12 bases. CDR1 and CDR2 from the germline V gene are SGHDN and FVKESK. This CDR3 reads CASSQENPNGGYTF. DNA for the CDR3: TGTGCCAGCAGCCAAGAAAATCCTAACGGTGGCTACACCTTC.

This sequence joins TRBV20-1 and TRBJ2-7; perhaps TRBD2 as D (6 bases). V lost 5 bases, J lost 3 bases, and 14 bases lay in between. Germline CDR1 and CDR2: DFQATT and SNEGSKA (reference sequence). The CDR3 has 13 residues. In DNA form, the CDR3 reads TGCAGTGCTTACTCGGGAGCCGACTACGAGCAGTACTTC. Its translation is CSAYSGADYEQYF.